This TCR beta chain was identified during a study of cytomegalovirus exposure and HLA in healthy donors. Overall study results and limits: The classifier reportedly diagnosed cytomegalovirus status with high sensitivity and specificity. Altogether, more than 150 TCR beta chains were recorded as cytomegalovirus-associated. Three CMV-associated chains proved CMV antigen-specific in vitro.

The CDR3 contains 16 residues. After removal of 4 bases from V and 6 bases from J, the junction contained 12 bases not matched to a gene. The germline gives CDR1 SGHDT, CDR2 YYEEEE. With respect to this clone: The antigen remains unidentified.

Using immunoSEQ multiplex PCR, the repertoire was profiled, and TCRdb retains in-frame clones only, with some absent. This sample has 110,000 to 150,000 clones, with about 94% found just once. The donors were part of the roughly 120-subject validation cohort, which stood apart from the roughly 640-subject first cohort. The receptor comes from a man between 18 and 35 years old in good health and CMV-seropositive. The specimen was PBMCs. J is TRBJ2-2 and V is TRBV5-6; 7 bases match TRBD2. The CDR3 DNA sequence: TGTGCCAGCAGCACCATCTGGCGGGAGACCCCCGGGGAGCTGTTTTTT. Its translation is CASSTIWRETPGELFF.